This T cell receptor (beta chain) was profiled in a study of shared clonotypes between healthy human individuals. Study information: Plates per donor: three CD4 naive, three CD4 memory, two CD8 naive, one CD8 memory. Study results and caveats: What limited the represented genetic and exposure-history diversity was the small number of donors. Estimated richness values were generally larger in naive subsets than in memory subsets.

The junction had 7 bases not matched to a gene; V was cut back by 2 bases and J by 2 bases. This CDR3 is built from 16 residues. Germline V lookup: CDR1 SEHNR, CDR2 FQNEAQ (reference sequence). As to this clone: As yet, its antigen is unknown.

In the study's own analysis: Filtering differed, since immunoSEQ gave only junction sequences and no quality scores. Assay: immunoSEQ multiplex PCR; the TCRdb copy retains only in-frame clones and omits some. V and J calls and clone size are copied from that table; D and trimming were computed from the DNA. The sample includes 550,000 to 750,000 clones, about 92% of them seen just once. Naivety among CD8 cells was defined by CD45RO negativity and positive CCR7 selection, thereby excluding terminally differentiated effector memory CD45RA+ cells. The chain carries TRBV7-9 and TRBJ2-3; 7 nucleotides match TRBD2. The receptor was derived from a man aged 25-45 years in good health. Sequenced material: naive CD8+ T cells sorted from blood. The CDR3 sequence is CASSLYASGYTDTQYF. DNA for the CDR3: TGTGCCAGCAGCTTATATGCTAGCGGATACACAGATACGCAGTATTTT.